The sample holds many counts of the clone carrying this T cell receptor beta chain. One entry per CDR3 protein results from TCRdb running MiXCR on the reads. Here the sample spans about 18,000 distinct CDR3 sequences, roughly 10% being singletons. Germline V gene data show CDR1 as PRHDT and CDR2 as FYEKMQ (reference sequence). Trimming removed 1 base at V and 3 bases at J, with 13 bases between. This CDR3 is built from 17 residues. The record originates from a study of type 1 regulatory T cells. Input material: CD4+ T cells, either the whole sample or a sorted fraction (not recorded which). This receptor was obtained from a human donor in good health. The chain uses TRBV13 and TRBJ2-6, with D perhaps TRBD1 (5 bases). CDR3 protein: CASSLEPGNSGANVLTF. Here the CDR3 DNA reads TGTGCCAGCAGCTTAGAACCAGGGAACAGTGGGGCCAACGTCCTGACTTTC.